The 27 T cell receptor beta chains below all came from one sample that was sequenced in a study of breast tumors, draining lymph nodes, adjacent tissues. The lymph nodes were axillary draining lymph nodes from breast cancer patients. TCRdb processed the multiplex PCR reads anew with MiXCR; each CDR3 protein has one entry. The data show around 230,000 distinct CDR3 sequences, 30% to 35% seen once. The sequencing sample was made of axillary lymph node tissue. These receptors all stem from a female donor with breast cancer. Some clones in this sample may be carry-over from other donors' samples.

In its sample, this clonotype was seen many times. The rearrangement uses TRBV12-3 or TRBV12-4 and TRBJ2-7; no clear D. V was clipped by 1 base and J by 0 bases, with 4 bases between them. The CDR3 is 13 amino acids. The CDR3 reads CASSLGVSYEQYF. The CDR3 region has the DNA TGTGCCAGCAGTTTAGGGGTCTCCTACGAGCAGTACTTC.

The gene calls are TRBV20-1 and TRBJ2-7, with 15 positions matching TRBD2. The germline V gene has CDR1 DFQATT and CDR2 SNEGSKA (reference sequence). The J segment lost 5 bases and the V segment lost 5 bases, leaving 1 base of the junction unmatched. CDR3 length: 13 amino acids. The CDR3 loop reads CSAGTSGRNEQYF. The CDR3 DNA reads as TGCAGTGCTGGGACTAGCGGGAGGAACGAGCAGTACTTC.

This clonotype was found many times. The V call is TRBV12-3 or TRBV12-4, the J call TRBJ2-7; TRBD1 matches at 9 bases. The CDR3 loop spans 14 amino acids. Trimming took 5 bases from V and 6 from J; bases not matched to a gene: 8. The CDR3 spells CASSLGTGQAEQYF. The CDR3 nucleotides read TGTGCCAGCAGTCTAGGGACAGGGCAAGCCGAGCAGTACTTC.

This clonotype was counted many times. The chain carries TRBV2 and TRBJ1-2; 9 bases agree with TRBD1. Germline V gene data show CDR1 as SNHLY and CDR2 as FYNNEI. V shed 2 bases, J shed 3 bases, and the junction held 1 base outside the gene matches. The CDR3 loop spans 14 amino acids. DNA of the CDR3: TGTGCCAGCAGTGAAAGGGACAGGGACTATGGCTACACCTTC. This gives the protein CASSERDRDYGYTF.

This clonotype was seen at least ten times. The CDR3 DNA is TGCGCCAGCAGCTTGGTTCGGAGCACACCCACAGATACGCAGTATTTT. It translates to CASSLVRSTPTDTQYF. The genes are TRBV5-1 and TRBJ2-3, with D unclear. Germline V lookup: CDR1 SGHRS, CDR2 YFSETQ. This CDR3 has 16 residues. V was cut by 0 bases and J by 2 bases, with 13 bases left in between.

The rearrangement links TRBV27 to TRBJ1-2; 9 bases are a match to TRBD1. V lost 4 bases and J lost 6; bases outside the gene matches: 6. Germline V CDR1 and CDR2: MNHEY, SMNVEV (reference sequence). This CDR3 comprises 14 residues. CDR3 in amino acids: CASSSPGTGNGYTF. Written as DNA, the CDR3 is TGTGCCAGCAGTTCCCCCGGGACAGGGAATGGCTACACCTTC.

About this clonotype: An end of the junction does not agree with germline; a read error may underlie this. The gene calls are TRBV18 and TRBJ1-5; D unclear. Germline V gene sequence: CDR1 KGHSH, CDR2 LQKENI. This CDR3 is built from 13 residues. CDR3 sequence (DNA): TGTGCCAGCTCGGACCGGGCCACCCAGCCCCAGCAATTT. Protein product: CASSDRATQPQQF.

Ten or more counts support this clonotype. V is TRBV5-6 and J is TRBJ1-4; no clear D gene. CDR1 is SGHDT, CDR2 YYEEEE, per germline. CDR3 size: 12 residues. Trimming removed 1 base at V and 11 bases at J, with 9 bases between. As DNA, the CDR3 is TGTGCCAGCAGCTTGACCGGAAACAAACTGTTTTTT. It encodes CASSLTGNKLFF.

This clonotype was counted ten times or more. The CDR3, as DNA: TGTGCCAGCAGCTTGGAGGGGGGCGGGGATGTCTCGGAAAAACTGTTTTTT. It yields the protein CASSLEGGGDVSEKLFF. This rearrangement joins TRBV5-4 to TRBJ1-4, with a weak D call TRBD1 (6 bases). V was trimmed by 0 bases and J by 8 bases, leaving 20 bases between them. CDR3 length: 17 amino acids. Looked up from germline, CDR1 is SGHNT and CDR2 is YYREEE (reference sequence).

The chain couples TRBV29-1 to TRBJ1-1; D ambiguous. Germline V gene sequence: CDR1 SQVTM, CDR2 ANQGSEA. CDR3 size: 12 residues. Trimming cost V 5 bases and J 1 base, with 8 bases left between them. CDR3 sequence: CSVTIGNTEAFF. CDR3 sequence (DNA): TGCAGCGTTACCATTGGGAACACTGAAGCTTTCTTT.

The chain links TRBV5-1 to TRBJ2-6; tentative D call: TRBD1 (5 bases). V was clipped by 4 bases and J by 0 bases, with 11 bases between them. The CDR3 consists of 16 residues. Germline loops: CDR1 SGHRS, CDR2 YFSETQ. CDR3 protein: CASSQMGLSGANVLTF. The DNA of the CDR3 is TGCGCCAGCAGCCAAATGGGGCTCTCTGGGGCCAACGTCCTGACTTTC.

The sample holds many counts of this clonotype. The chain employs TRBV5-1 and TRBJ2-3; TRBD1 matches 8 bases. The germline V gene encodes CDR1 SGHRS and CDR2 YFSETQ. The junction had 4 bases not matched to a gene; V was cut back by 0 bases and J by 4 bases. The CDR3 totals 15 residues. CDR3 nucleotides: TGCGCCAGCAGCTTGGCCGGGACAGGTGCAGATACGCAGTATTTT. Encoded protein: CASSLAGTGADTQYF.

In this sample, this clonotype turned up many times. The chain is built from TRBV4-1 and TRBJ1-6; D not certain. V was shortened by 1 base and J by 10 bases, with 20 bases between the two germline ends. This CDR3 contains 17 residues. CDR1 MGHRA and CDR2 YSYEKL come from the germline V gene. The CDR3 loop is CASSQAPLEGSPSPLHF. DNA for the CDR3: TGCGCCAGCAGCCAAGCCCCCCTTGAAGGGAGTCCCTCACCCCTCCACTTT.

Ten or more counts support this clonotype. V and J are TRBV20-1 and TRBJ2-7; a weak D match, TRBD2 (6 bases). Germline V gene lookup returns CDR1 DFQATT and CDR2 SNEGSKA (reference sequence). CDR3 length: 12 amino acids. Trimming took 3 bases from V and 0 from J, leaving 6 bases between them. In nucleotides, the CDR3 is TGCAGTGCTAGGCGGGACTCCTACGAGCAGTACTTC. Protein: CSARRDSYEQYF.

There are many counts of this clonotype. This chain uses TRBV25-1 with TRBJ1-2; 7 positions agree with TRBD1. V was clipped by 6 bases and J by 0 bases; unmatched bases: 4. The CDR3 has 14 amino acids. Germline V gene sequence: CDR1 MGHDK, CDR2 SYGVNS. CDR3 coding DNA: TGTGCCAGCAGCGCGGGACAGCCTAACTATGGCTACACCTTC. This encodes CASSAGQPNYGYTF.

The rearrangement uses TRBV15 and TRBJ1-6; no reliable D call. Looked up from germline, CDR1 is LNHNV and CDR2 is YYDKDF (reference sequence). V lost 11 bases and J 7 bases, leaving 12 bases between the germline ends. The CDR3 spans 12 residues. The CDR3, as DNA: TGTGCCCCCATAGGGTCAAATTCACCCCTCCACTTT. As protein: CAPIGSNSPLHF.

This clonotype was seen many times. V usage is TRBV18 and J usage is TRBJ1-4; 7 bases agree with TRBD1. CDR1 and CDR2 from the germline V gene are KGHSH and LQKENI. The CDR3 length is 14 residues. Trimming at V came to 2 bases and at J to 8 bases, leaving 5 bases not matched to a gene. CDR3 amino acids: CASSPGQAREKLFF. CDR3 coding DNA: TGTGCCAGCTCACCAGGACAGGCCCGGGAAAAACTGTTTTTT. Full variable domain (outside the CDR3, taken from reference TRBV18 and TRBJ1-4): NAGVMQNPRHLVRRRGQEARLRCSPMKGHSHVYWYRQLPEEGLKFMVYLQKENIIDESGMPKERFSAEFPKEGPSILRIQQVVRGDSAAYFCASSPGQAREKLFFGSGTQLSVL.

CDR3 in DNA: TGTGCCAGCAGCCGGTTGAATGGGGGCGGAGAGACCCAGTACTTC. Its protein is CASSRLNGGGETQYF. The chain combines TRBV3-1 with TRBJ2-5, with a possible D match to TRBD1 (6 bases). V was cut by 4 bases and J by 4 bases, with 16 bases left in between. The germline V gene encodes CDR1 LGHDT and CDR2 YNNKEL (reference sequence). The CDR3 consists of 15 residues.

Details on this clonotype: Here the CDR3 omits its conserved ending phenylalanine or tryptophan, so a read error is the likely source. V and J are TRBV10-2 and TRBJ1-5; D is possibly TRBD1 (6 bases). Germline CDR1 and CDR2: WSHSY and SAAADI. Trimming took off 4 bases at V and 0 bases at J, with 13 bases between the two ends. This CDR3 has 16 residues. CDR3: CASSGLGGNSNQPQHL. The CDR3 nucleotides are TGCGCCAGCAGTGGATTAGGGGGGAATAGCAATCAGCCCCAGCATCTT.

As for this clonotype: It is likely a read error, because the conserved phenylalanine at the end of the CDR3 is missing. Because the CDR3's place on the DNA is in doubt, the DNA is left out and the CDR3 is given as listed by TCRdb. This chain links TRBV7-6 with TRBJ1-6; the tabulated D call, TRBD1, remains unverified against the DNA. The CDR3 numbers 11 amino acids, ends counted. Germline CDR1 SGHVS, CDR2 FNYEAQ. CDR3 region: CASSVPGPPHS.

This clonotype was picked up many times. This CDR3 reads CATSARLRGLADTQYF. CDR3 DNA: TGTGCCACCAGTGCGCGACTACGGGGTTTGGCAGATACGCAGTATTTT. This rearrangement joins TRBV24-1 to TRBJ2-3; D perhaps matches TRBD2 (5 bases). Germline V gene sequence: CDR1 KGHDR, CDR2 SFDVKD. Trimming took off 5 bases at V and 4 bases at J, with 18 bases between the two ends. The CDR3 length is 16 residues.

This clonotype showed up many times. The chain carries TRBV12-3 or TRBV12-4 and TRBJ2-7; perhaps TRBD1 as D (5 bases). V lost 5 bases and J 4 bases, leaving 6 bases between the germline ends. This CDR3 is 11 amino acids long. CDR3 DNA: TGTGCCAGCAGTGGACAATACGAGCAGTACTTC. Its protein product is CASSGQYEQYF.

This clonotype was counted a few times. The chain has TRBV6-2 or TRBV6-3 and TRBJ1-2; D remains unclear. This CDR3 comprises 16 residues. The V end was cut by 4 bases, the J end by 5 bases, with 20 bases between. Germline assignment: CDR1 MNHEY and CDR2 SVGEGT. The CDR3, as DNA: TGTGCCAGCAGTTCCATACCGGGGAGGGAACATTATGGCTACACCTTC. The encoded protein is CASSSIPGREHYGYTF.

This clonotype was picked up many times. The rearrangement links TRBV9 to TRBJ2-2; D call uncertain. V lost 3 bases and J 3 bases, leaving 9 bases between the germline ends. The CDR3 is made up of 14 amino acids. Looked up from germline, CDR1 is SGDLS and CDR2 is YYNGEE. CDR3 nucleotides: TGTGCCAGCAGCGCCACTACCTACACCGGGGAGCTGTTTTTT. Its translation: CASSATTYTGELFF.

This clonotype appeared many times. This chain uses TRBV18 with TRBJ2-7; D unresolved. Between the trimmed V and J ends, which lost 8 bases and 0 bases, there was a span of 8 bases. CDR1 is KGHSH, CDR2 LQKENI, per germline. The CDR3 loop spans 12 amino acids. CDR3 DNA: TGTGCCAGCAGCCCCAGCTCCTACGAGCAGTACTTC. It specifies CASSPSSYEQYF.

CDR3 region: CSARLAGPYEQYF. The CDR3 DNA reads as TGCAGTGCTAGACTAGCGGGCCCCTACGAGCAGTACTTC. This sequence joins TRBV20-1 and TRBJ2-7; TRBD2 matches at 8 bases. Per the germline V gene, CDR1 is DFQATT and CDR2 is SNEGSKA (reference sequence). J gave up 2 bases and V 2 bases, and 2 bases lay outside the gene matches. CDR3 length: 13 residues.

This clonotype came up many times. This chain connects TRBV7-8 to TRBJ2-7; D gene unclear. This CDR3 region has 13 residues. CDR1 and CDR2 from the germline V gene are SGHVS and FQNEAQ. With 2 bases removed from V and 3 bases from J, the gap between germline ends came to 8 bases. CDR3 bases: TGTGCCAGCAGCTTATCCAGAAGCTACGAGCAGTACTTC. Translating gives CASSLSRSYEQYF.